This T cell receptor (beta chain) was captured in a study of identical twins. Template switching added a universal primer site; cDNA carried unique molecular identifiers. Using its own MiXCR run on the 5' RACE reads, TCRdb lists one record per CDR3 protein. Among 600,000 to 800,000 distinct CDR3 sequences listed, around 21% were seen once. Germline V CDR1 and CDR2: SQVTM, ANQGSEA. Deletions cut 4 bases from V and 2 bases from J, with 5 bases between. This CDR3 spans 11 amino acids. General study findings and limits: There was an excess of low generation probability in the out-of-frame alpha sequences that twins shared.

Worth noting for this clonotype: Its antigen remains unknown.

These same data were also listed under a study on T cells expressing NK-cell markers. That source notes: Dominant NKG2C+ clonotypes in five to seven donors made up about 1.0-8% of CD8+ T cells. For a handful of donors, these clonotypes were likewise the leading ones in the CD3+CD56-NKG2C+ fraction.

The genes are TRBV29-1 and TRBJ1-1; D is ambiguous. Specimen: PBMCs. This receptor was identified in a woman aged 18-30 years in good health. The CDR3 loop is CSVGINTEAFF. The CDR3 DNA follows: TGCAGCGTTGGGATAAACACTGAAGCTTTCTTT.